The source of this T cell receptor (beta chain) is a study of PD-L1 blockade in urothelial cancer. Study summary: Timepoints chosen for blood analysis were 3 weeks (second dose) and 6 weeks after treatment start.

Produced via immunoSEQ multiplex PCR; TCRdb's table is partial and in-frame only. The sample yields roughly 130,000 clones, 65% to 85% seen once. Stated time point: pretreatment peripheral blood. Germline lookup yields CDR1 SGHKS and CDR2 YYEKEE (reference sequence). The CDR3 has 15 residues. With 0 bases clipped from V and 4 bases from J, the junction kept 6 bases outside the gene matches. The receptor's source is a man aged 50 to 59 with urothelial cancer. The V call is TRBV5-5, the J call TRBJ1-2, with 7 bases matching TRBD1. This specimen consisted of PBMCs, obtained around atezolizumab (anti-PD-L1) treatment. This CDR3 is CASSLDRQGGYGYTF. The DNA for the CDR3 is TGTGCCAGCAGCTTGGATCGACAGGGCGGCTATGGCTACACCTTC. Together with reference TRBV5-5 and TRBJ1-2, the CDR3 gives the full variable domain: DAGVTQSPTHLIKTRGQQVTLRCSPISGHKSVSWYQQVLGQGPQFIFQYYEKEERGRGNFPDRFSARQFPNYSSELNVNALLLGDSALYLCASSLDRQGGYGYTFGSGTRLTVV.